This TCR beta chain was retrieved from a study of T cells in Graves' hyperthyroidism and ophthalmopathy (dated by TCRdb to the late 2010s). Describing the broader study: Peripheral blood was sampled at the time of initial diagnosis, prior to any treatment. Prospective prediction of ophthalmopathy was tested in an independent validation cohort consisting of roughly 19 hyperthyroidism patients and some 16 patients who later progressed to ophthalmopathy. The roughly 94 discovery patients were randomly divided into training and test sets at a 7:3 ratio. To identify distinguishing TCR V-J signatures, a discovery cohort of around 100 patients was used, comprising 43 with Graves' ophthalmopathy and 57 with stable Graves' hyperthyroidism. Following sampling, methimazole starting at 30 mg daily was given to hyperthyroidism patients, and high-dose intravenous methylprednisolone was given to ophthalmopathy patients. In addition, the study compared T-cell repertoires in thyroid tissue and in blood from roughly 6 Graves' hyperthyroidism patients. According to the paper, TCR Vbeta CDR3 sequencing was carried out on over 130 peripheral blood samples, which came from approximately 41 ophthalmopathy, about 75 hyperthyroidism and approximately 17 progressor patients.

CDR1 and CDR2, per the germline V gene, are MNHEY and SVGAGI. V drops 2 bases and J drops 2 bases, leaving 7 bases in between. CDR3 length: 14 amino acids, cysteine to phenylalanine. Left in the record is the CDR3 DNA by itself, 42 bases read in frame from the first base. As concerns this clonotype: The clone's antigen remains unknown. Base-call qualities are not available, and no considerably larger clone is one nucleotide away.

Ophthalmopathy patients had moderately to severely active disease, with a Clinical Activity Score of 3 or more, a NOSPECS grade of 4 or more, and a disease duration of less than 3 months. Exclusion was applied to patients with uncontrolled infections, other autoimmune diseases, pregnancy or lactation. Diagnoses were established on the basis of clinical symptoms, serum thyroxine and TRAb, thyroid ultrasound, and orbital computed tomography. Ficoll-Paque density gradient centrifugation was used to isolate PBMCs from approximately 11 ml of fresh peripheral blood. Total RNA was extracted with Trizol reagent, and quality was checked on an Agilent 2100 Bioanalyzer. The paper as a whole reports these results and caveats: Ophthalmopathy was separated from stable hyperthyroidism by a 13 V-J signature model, with around 90% sensitivity and about 81% specificity obtained in cross-validation and 80%/75% obtained in testing. Most expanded thyroid clonotypes (frequency above 0.001) were also found in blood, which suggests that blood repertoires may mirror thyroid immune responses. In validation, the model predicted progression to ophthalmopathy with 55% to 71% sensitivity and approximately 72% specificity, a median of 6.5 months before onset. Sample size was not statistically predetermined, and investigators were not blinded to group allocation.

The TCR beta CDR3 regions were amplified from RNA transcripts. A first-round RT-PCR of the TCR CDR3 used the HTBI primer set with the Qiagen OneStep RT-PCR kit. Libraries were constructed in a second round of multiplex PCR, after which size selection and purification were performed. The libraries were sequenced on an Illumina HiSeq2000 using paired-end 100 bp reads. As for how the authors treated the data: Raw data were processed with SOAPnuke, discarding reads with adapters, uncalled bases, mean Phred below 15, or no exact constant-primer or identifier match. High-quality paired reads were merged with COPE v1.2.5, and unique nucleotide sequences were defined as clonotypes. MiTCR v1.1 was used to align the clonotypes against IMGT TRBV, TRBD and TRBJ reference segments. The analysis included only V-J combinations with a frequency above 0.0001, which together covered roughly 99% of the repertoires. A TCS score was defined as the ratio between F50 (clonal expansion) and ExV (chaos), using BLOSUM62-based TCRdist between CDR3 peptides within each V-J. Welch's t-statistics and random forest reduced around 520 V-J features to 10 to 15, which were used in a naive Bayes classifier (R e1071). The raw public data were reprocessed by TCRdb itself: fastp quality trimming at Q25, MiXCR clonotype calling, in-frame beta chains only. Each CDR3 protein gets just one entry, which takes the most common genes and DNA from the rows behind it. It is TCRdb's table, rather than the study itself, that gives the V and J calls and clone size. In all, the sample holds 450,000 to 550,000 distinct CDR3 sequences, and roughly a quarter of those were seen once. The top ten constitute over 9% of the sample.

The rearrangement joined TRBV6-5 to TRBJ1-5; the D gene cannot be resolved reliably. The clonotype originates from a woman in her 30s with Graves' ophthalmopathy. The sequencing sample was made of blood. For the CDR3, the sequence is CASSYRAGNQPQHF. The sequenced DNA: TGTGCCAGCAGTTACAGGGCGGGCAATCAGCCCCAGCATTTT.